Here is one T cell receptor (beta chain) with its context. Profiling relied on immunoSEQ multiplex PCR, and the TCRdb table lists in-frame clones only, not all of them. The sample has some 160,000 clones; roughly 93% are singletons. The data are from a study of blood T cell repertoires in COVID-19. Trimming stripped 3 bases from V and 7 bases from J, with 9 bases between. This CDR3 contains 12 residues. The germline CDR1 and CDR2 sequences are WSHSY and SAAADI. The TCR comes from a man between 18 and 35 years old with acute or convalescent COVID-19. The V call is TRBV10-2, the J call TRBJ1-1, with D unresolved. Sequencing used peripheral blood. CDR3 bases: TGCGCCAGCAGTGAATTAGCCGTTGAAGCTTTCTTT. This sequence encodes CASSELAVEAFF.